Following are 18 T cell receptor beta chains from one sample sequenced in a study of shared clonotypes between healthy human individuals. The assay was immunoSEQ multiplex PCR, and TCRdb's table has in-frame clones only and misses some. In the table there are some 2.1 million clones, roughly 94% of which are singletons. CD45RO-negative cells were positively selected for CCR7, leaving out terminally differentiated effector memory CD45RA+ cells. The sequencing sample was made of naive CD8+ T cells sorted from blood. The receptor source for this set is a man between 18 and 35 years old in good health.

This chain uses TRBV6-4 with TRBJ2-6; D is unresolved. The CDR3 is 18 amino acids. Germline V lookup: CDR1 MRHNA, CDR2 SNTAGT. V shed 6 bases and J shed 0 bases, with 18 bases lying between them. The CDR3 nucleotides read TGTGCCAGCAGGGTCCAAGGCACGGCCAGCTCTGGGGCCAACGTCCTGACTTTC. Its translation is CASRVQGTASSGANVLTF.

Worth noting for this clone: This CDR3 is also generated by other DNA sequences in the sample. The rearrangement links TRBV5-1 to TRBJ2-5, with D possibly TRBD1 on 5 matching bases. Germline lookup yields CDR1 SGHRS and CDR2 YFSETQ. The V end lost 1 base, the J end lost 2 bases, and 9 bases lay between the germline ends. The CDR3 contains 14 residues. The chain's CDR3 is CASSLMGQQETQYF. CDR3 bases: TGCGCCAGCAGCTTGATGGGGCAACAAGAGACCCAGTACTTC.

About this clone: Its ends do not fully match the called genes, so a read error is possible. The chain carries TRBV11-2 and TRBJ2-3; TRBD2 agrees at 13 bases. CDR1 and CDR2 (germline): SGHAT, FQNNGV. The CDR3 has 11 residues. CDR3 region: CASSWGLAGYF. The DNA of the CDR3 is TGTGCCAGCAGCTGGGGACTAGCGGGATACTTT.

V is TRBV4-1 and J is TRBJ1-2; 7 nucleotides match TRBD1. The length of the CDR3 is 16 residues. V dropped 0 bases and J dropped 4; count of bases not matched to a gene: 8. CDR1 MGHRA and CDR2 YSYEKL come from the germline V gene. CDR3 in DNA: TGCGCCAGCAGCCAAGATCCGAGGGCAGGGGGCTATGGCTACACCTTC. Its protein is CASSQDPRAGGYGYTF.

This chain links TRBV6-4 with TRBJ1-1; D is unclear. The CDR3 is 13 amino acids. Per germline, CDR1 MRHNA and CDR2 SNTAGT. V lost 6 bases, J lost 0 bases, and 8 bases lay in between. The CDR3 region is CASRSTVNTEAFF. In nucleotides, the CDR3 is TGTGCCAGCAGAAGCACCGTGAACACTGAAGCTTTCTTT.

The chain uses TRBV13 and TRBJ2-5; 7 bases are a match to TRBD1. V trimming: 0 bases; J trimming: 5 bases; junction bases outside the gene matches: 9. The CDR3 length is 16 residues. Germline loops: CDR1 PRHDT, CDR2 FYEKMQ (reference sequence). CDR3 bases: TGTGCCAGCAGCTTAGGAACGAGGGACAGACGGGAGACCCAGTACTTC. Translation gives CASSLGTRDRRETQYF. Full variable domain (rest looked up from reference TRBV13 and TRBJ2-5): AAGVIQSPRHLIKEKRETATLKCYPIPRHDTVYWYQQGPGQDPQFLISFYEKMQSDKGSIPDRFSAQQFSDYHSELNMSSLELGDSALYFCASSLGTRDRRETQYFGPGTRLLVL.

This chain uses TRBV5-1 with TRBJ1-1; 9 positions agree with TRBD1. Germline trimming cut 1 base from V and 4 bases from J; bases unmatched to any gene: 8. There are 16 residues in the CDR3. Germline CDR1 SGHRS, CDR2 YFSETQ. The CDR3 DNA follows: TGCGCCAGCAGCTTGAAACGGGACAGGGCAGGCACTGAAGCTTTCTTT. Residues: CASSLKRDRAGTEAFF.

The CDR3 DNA reads as TGCAGCGCTGTGGGACAGGGGGAGCATGGCTACACCTTC. Translating it yields CSAVGQGEHGYTF. The rearrangement links TRBV29-1 to TRBJ1-2; 11 bases are a match to TRBD1. Trimming took 7 bases from V and 6 from J; bases not matched to a gene: 7. Germline assignment: CDR1 SQVTM and CDR2 ANQGSEA. The CDR3 totals 13 residues.

Comments on this clone: Other DNA sequences of this sample code for an identical CDR3. The chain joins TRBV27 to TRBJ2-1; D is ambiguous. Germline CDR1 MNHEY, CDR2 SMNVEV (reference sequence). V dropped 2 bases and J dropped 3 bases, with 5 bases sitting between them. The CDR3 is 13 residues long. CDR3 nucleotides: TGTGCCAGCAGTTTAGCAAGCTACAATGAGCAGTTCTTC. Its protein product is CASSLASYNEQFF.

The chain joins TRBV23-1 to TRBJ2-3, with D uncertain. TRBV23-1 is marked as an open reading frame, function uncertain. Trimming pared 8 bases from V and 8 bases from J, leaving 17 bases between. The CDR3 has 13 residues. The CDR3 region has the DNA TGCGCCAGCGTTCCGCCACCCCAGACTACGCAGTATTTT. The encoded protein is CASVPPPQTTQYF.

This sequence joins TRBV4-1 and TRBJ2-5, with 9 positions matching TRBD2. CDR3 size: 16 residues. V shed 1 base and J 0 bases; nucleotides not matched to a gene: 3. Germline CDR1 and CDR2: MGHRA and YSYEKL. The CDR3 sequence: CASSQGSSGDQETQYF. The CDR3 DNA sequence: TGCGCCAGCAGCCAAGGGTCTAGCGGGGACCAAGAGACCCAGTACTTC.

V and J are TRBV11-3 and TRBJ2-7, with 7 bases fitting TRBD2. From germline, CDR1 is SGHNT and CDR2 YENEEA. V lost 2 bases and J lost 2; bases outside the gene matches: 3. This CDR3 contains 14 residues. CDR3 sequence (DNA): TGTGCCAGCAGCTTATCTAGCGGAACCTACGAGCAGTACTTC. Its protein product is CASSLSSGTYEQYF.

The chain recombines TRBV4-2 with TRBJ2-3; D may be TRBD2 (5 bases). The V end was cut by 1 base, the J end by 4 bases, with 6 bases between. CDR1 and CDR2 (germline): LGHNA, YNFKEQ. The CDR3 sequence is 13 residues long. CDR3 protein: CASSQVGADTQYF. Here the CDR3 DNA reads TGTGCCAGCAGCCAAGTCGGGGCAGATACGCAGTATTTT.

V usage is TRBV7-8 and J usage is TRBJ2-3; tentatively, D is TRBD1 or TRBD2 (5 bases each). Germline V gene sequence: CDR1 SGHVS, CDR2 FQNEAQ. The CDR3 runs to 18 residues. Trimming took 5 bases from V and 5 from J, leaving 26 bases between them. This chain's CDR3 is CASSTQAMDRDPQDTQYF. DNA of the CDR3: TGTGCCAGCAGCACGCAAGCCATGGACCGGGACCCTCAAGATACGCAGTATTTT.

This clone was seen once. V usage is TRBV5-6 and J usage is TRBJ2-3, with TRBD2 matching over 7 bases. The CDR3 is 14 residues long. CDR1 is SGHDT, CDR2 YYEEEE, per germline. V was pared by 3 bases and J by 4 bases, with 5 bases of the junction left unmatched. The DNA for the CDR3 is TGTGCCAGCAGCTGGGCTAGCGGTGCAGATACGCAGTATTTT. Translating gives CASSWASGADTQYF.

V gene TRBV7-9 combines with J gene TRBJ1-3; D is unresolved. The CDR3 is made up of 16 amino acids. CDR1 SEHNR and CDR2 FQNEAQ come from the germline V gene (reference sequence). The germline V and J ends were trimmed by 4 bases and 7 bases, with 20 bases remaining between them. The CDR3 DNA reads as TGTGCCAGCAGCTCGACCTCCGGGCCGGATAGGAACACCATATATTTT. It translates to CASSSTSGPDRNTIYF.

This sequence joins TRBV7-2 and TRBJ2-3; 8 nucleotides align to TRBD1. J lost 5 bases, V lost 0 bases, and 7 bases had no gene match. The CDR3 has 16 amino acids. Germline lookup yields CDR1 SGHTA and CDR2 FQGNSA. The CDR3 here is CASSLAPGGWGDTQYF. The CDR3 DNA is TGTGCCAGCAGCTTAGCCCCAGGGGGCTGGGGAGATACGCAGTATTTT. The full variable domain, completed using reference TRBV7-2 and TRBJ2-3, is GAGVSQSPSNKVTEKGKDVELRCDPISGHTALYWYRQSLGQGLEFLIYFQGNSAPDKSGLPSDRFSAERTGGSVSTLTIQRTQQEDSAVYLCASSLAPGGWGDTQYFGPGTRLTVL.

J is TRBJ2-5 and V is TRBV4-1; TRBD1 matches 7 bases. Germline CDR1 and CDR2: MGHRA and YSYEKL. The CDR3 contains 16 residues. The V gene end was trimmed by 1 base and the J gene end by 2 bases; junction bases not matched to a gene: 7. Here the CDR3 DNA reads TGCGCCAGCAGCCAAGCGCACACAGGGGCGCAAGAGACCCAGTACTTC. Residues: CASSQAHTGAQETQYF.